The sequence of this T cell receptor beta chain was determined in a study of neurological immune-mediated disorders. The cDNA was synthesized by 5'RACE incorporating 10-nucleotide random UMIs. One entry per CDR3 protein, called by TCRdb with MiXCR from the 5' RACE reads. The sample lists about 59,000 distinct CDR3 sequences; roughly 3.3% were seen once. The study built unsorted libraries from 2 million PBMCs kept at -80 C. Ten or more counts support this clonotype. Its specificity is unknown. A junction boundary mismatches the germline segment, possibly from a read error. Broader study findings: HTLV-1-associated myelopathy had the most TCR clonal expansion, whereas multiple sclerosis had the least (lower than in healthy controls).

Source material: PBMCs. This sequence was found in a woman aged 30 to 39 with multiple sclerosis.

The CDR3 region is CASSQDFGVQPQNF. As DNA, the CDR3 is TGCGCCAGCAGCCAAGATTTCGGGGTTCAGCCCCAGAATTTT. The genes are TRBV4-1 and TRBJ1-5; D is uncertain. Per the germline V gene, CDR1 is MGHRA and CDR2 is YSYEKL. This CDR3 has 14 residues.